This T cell receptor (beta chain) derives from a study of Graves' ophthalmopathy and Graves' hyperthyroidism. The overall study: Pretreatment peripheral blood was obtained at initial diagnosis. Study outcomes and limitations: Predictions made by the model for ophthalmopathy progression reached roughly 70% sensitivity and almost 75% specificity. Researchers report that a 13-signature model separated ophthalmopathy from stable hyperthyroidism, posting about 90% sensitivity and less than 82% specificity. Most expanded clonotypes from thyroid (those above 0.001 frequency) were also found in blood.

This clonotype was seen a few times. Its target is not known. The authors amplified TCR beta CDR3 regions, and they did so from RNA transcripts for repertoire sequencing. HTBI-primed first-round RT-PCR preceded second-round multiplex PCR. TCRdb re-called the multiplex PCR reads through MiXCR, storing one row per CDR3 protein. This sample carries over 500,000 distinct CDR3 sequences, 22% of them seen once, and the ten largest clones take roughly 6.9%. The origin of this receptor is a woman between 18 and 30 years old with stable Graves' hyperthyroidism. Some clones in this sample may be carry-over from other donors' samples. Sequencing input: peripheral blood.

DNA of the CDR3: TGCGCCAGCAGCTTGGGAGGGAGGAAGAACTATGGCTACACCTTC. Protein product: CASSLGGRKNYGYTF. The V and J genes are TRBV5-1 and TRBJ1-2; unclear D gene. CDR1 SGHRS and CDR2 YFSETQ come from the germline V gene. V lost 0 bases and J lost 2, with 11 bases in between. The CDR3 loop spans 15 amino acids.